This T cell receptor beta chain was observed in a study of blood T cell repertoires in COVID-19. Across the study: COVID-19 samples, acute and convalescent, were from the United States, Italy and Spain.

Assay used: immunoSEQ multiplex PCR; TCRdb lists only in-frame clones, some missing. The profile shows approximately 170,000 clones, less than 85% of them singletons. Sample: PBMCs or T cells enriched from blood (not recorded which). The clonotype originates from a woman between 50 and 59 years old who had recovered from COVID-19.

CDR3 in amino acids: CASKYTGDGYTF. CDR3 in DNA: TGTGCCAGCAAGTACACAGGGGACGGCTACACCTTC. The chain combines TRBV2 with TRBJ1-2, with 7 bases aligning to TRBD1. The CDR3 has 12 amino acids. Trimming at V came to 7 bases and at J to 8 bases, leaving 7 bases not matched to a gene. The germline CDR1 and CDR2 sequences are SNHLY and FYNNEI.